Listed below are T cell receptor beta chains from one sample, sequenced in a study of T cell repertoires in cytomegalovirus infection. TCRdb analysed the reads with MiXCR anew, one entry per CDR3 protein. The sample has under 200,000 distinct CDR3 sequences, about a tenth seen once. The sample consisted of PBMCs. These receptors were taken from a human donor in good health (CMV status not recorded). Some clones in this sample may be carry-over from other donors' samples. CDR3s include the opening cysteine and the closing phenylalanine or tryptophan. A D gene is named only where the DNA matches it firmly. Part of the rows lack a size; the others show once, few, many or a class for expanded clones.

d_call j_call v_call clone_size cdr3_aa cdr3_nt
TRBD1 TRBJ2-7 TRBV27 many CASSSTGASYEQYF TGTGCCAGCAGTTCGACAGGGGCAAGCTACGAGCAGTACTTC
. TRBJ2-1 TRBV7-2 many CASSPGGGGPNEQFF TGTGCCAGCAGCCCCGGAGGGGGGGGCCCGAATGAGCAGTTCTTC
. TRBJ1-1 TRBV12-3/TRBV12-4 few CASSWGDRPNTEAFF TGTGCCAGCAGTTGGGGTGACAGACCGAACACTGAAGCTTTCTTT
. TRBJ2-2 TRBV24-1 . CATSYGPGELFF TGTGCCACCAGTTATGGCCCCGGGGAGCTGTTTTTT
TRBD1 TRBJ2-1 TRBV5-4 . CASSPRQGVDNEQFF TGTGCCAGCAGCCCGAGACAGGGGGTGGACAATGAGCAGTTCTTC
. TRBJ2-7 TRBV7-3 many CASSLGGGPSEQYF TGTGCCAGCAGCTTAGGCGGGGGCCCCTCCGAGCAGTACTTC
TRBD2 TRBJ2-1 TRBV7-2 many CASSPSGLAGNEQFF TGTGCCAGCAGCCCCTCGGGACTAGCGGGCAATGAGCAGTTCTTC
. TRBJ1-2 TRBV4-3 many CASSQSKGSMCTF TGCGCCAGCAGCCAATCGAAAGGGTCGATGTGTACCTTC
. TRBJ1-3 TRBV7-2 many CASSRGGTHSGNTIYF TGTGCCAGCAGCCGAGGGGGGACCCACTCTGGAAACACCATATATTTT
. TRBJ2-2 TRBV18 . CASSPRDTSTGELFF TGTGCCAGCTCACCAAGGGACACAAGTACCGGGGAGCTGTTTTTT
. TRBJ1-2 TRBV12-3/TRBV12-4 few CASSFKRAGYTF TGTGCCAGCAGTTTTAAACGGGCTGGCTACACCTTC
. TRBJ2-7 TRBV2 . CASEQGLYEQYF TGTGCCAGCGAACAGGGTCTCTACGAGCAGTACTTC
. TRBJ2-5 TRBV7-2 many CASSLGVTTFSETQYF TGTGCCAGCAGCTTAGGAGTGACCACCTTCTCGGAGACCCAGTACTTC
. TRBJ1-1 TRBV18 few CASSPKDWRGTEAFF TGTGCCAGCTCACCTAAGGACTGGCGTGGCACTGAAGCTTTCTTT
. TRBJ2-7 TRBV7-9 many CASSFPNSYEQYF TGTGCCAGCAGCTTCCCGAACTCCTACGAGCAGTACTTC
. TRBJ1-1 TRBV4-3 few CASSQAAGGNTEAFF TGCGCCAGCAGCCAAGCCGCGGGGGGTAACACTGAAGCTTTCTTT
. TRBJ2-3 TRBV6-5 many CASSYKGSTLTDTQYF TGTGCCAGCAGTTACAAGGGGTCTACTCTCACAGATACGCAGTATTTT
. TRBJ2-1 TRBV7-2 many CASSPGGLWTPGQFF TGTGCCAGCAGCCCTGGGGGACTTTGGACCCCGGGGCAGTTCTTC
TRBD2 TRBJ2-5 TRBV6-1 many CASSPGTSYETQYF TGTGCCAGCAGCCCCGGGACTAGCTATGAGACCCAGTACTTC
. TRBJ2-7 TRBV20-1 few CSARDLISYEQYF TGCAGTGCTAGAGACCTCATTTCCTACGAGCAGTACTTC
. TRBJ1-6 TRBV27 many CASADRGNNSPLHF TGTGCCAGCGCCGATAGGGGGAATAATTCACCCCTCCACTTT
TRBD2 TRBJ2-5 TRBV7-6 few CASSPLAGPQETQYF TGTGCCAGCAGCCCACTAGCGGGGCCCCAAGAGACCCAGTACTTC
TRBD1 TRBJ2-6 TRBV20-1 . CSARLQGGSGANVLTF TGCAGTGCTAGACTACAGGGGGGCTCTGGGGCCAACGTCCTGACTTTC
. TRBJ2-3 TRBV30 . CAWTGADTQYF TGTGCCTGGACAGGGGCAGATACGCAGTATTTT
. TRBJ2-1 TRBV7-2 few CASSYSSVGVNEQFF TGTGCCAGCAGCTACTCGTCGGTGGGGGTCAATGAGCAGTTCTTC
. TRBJ1-1 TRBV18 . CASSPRRDPMNTEAFF TGTGCCAGCTCACCCCGGAGGGATCCCATGAACACTGAAGCTTTCTTT
TRBD2 TRBJ2-5 TRBV5-6 . CASSLSGEAQYF TGTGCCAGCAGCTTGAGCGGGGAGGCCCAGTACTTC
. TRBJ2-1 TRBV6-1 many CASRNLNPGAGWFF TGTGCCAGCAGGAACTTGAACCCCGGGGCTGGGTGGTTCTTC
. TRBJ1-5 TRBV19 many CASRSTGQGQPQHF TGTGCCAGTAGGTCTACAGGTCAAGGGCAGCCCCAGCATTTT
. TRBJ1-4 TRBV2 many CASSVTQGRNEKLFF TGTGCCAGCAGTGTAACCCAGGGACGGAATGAAAAACTGTTTTTT
TRBD2 TRBJ2-1 TRBV19 few CASSIDGLADYNEQFF TGTGCCAGTAGTATAGATGGACTAGCGGATTACAATGAGCAGTTCTTC
. TRBJ2-3 TRBV20-1 . CSAGDSTDTQYF TGCAGTGCCGGCGACAGCACAGATACGCAGTATTTT
. TRBJ2-4 TRBV29-1 many CSVEKPAAGNIQYF TGCAGCGTTGAAAAACCGGCGGCCGGAAACATTCAGTACTTC
. TRBJ2-3 TRBV6-2/TRBV6-3 few CASSYRLAGDTQYF TGTGCCAGCAGTTACCGGCTAGCCGGAGATACGCAGTATTTT
. TRBJ1-1 TRBV10-3 many CAISYTEGGEAFF TGTGCCATCAGTTACACCGAGGGAGGTGAAGCTTTCTTT
TRBD2 TRBJ2-1 TRBV7-6 many CASRGPRGDEQFF TGTGCCAGCCGCGGGCCCCGGGGGGATGAGCAGTTCTTC
TRBD2 TRBJ2-2 TRBV28 many CASSLSGGAAGELFF TGTGCCAGCAGTCTCAGCGGGGGGGCCGCCGGGGAGCTGTTTTTT
TRBD1 TRBJ1-2 TRBV2 many CATTGDHYGYTF TGTGCCACCACAGGGGATCACTATGGCTACACCTTC